This TCR beta chain was found in a study of low-dose radiotherapy and immunotherapy resistance in tumors (dated by TCRdb to the early 2020s). For the study in its entirety: Patients in Cohort 1 were given 0.5 Gy per fraction every 2 weeks, and the prescribed total PTV dose was 6.5 Gy. For Cohort 2, the dose was 1 Gy per fraction given every two weeks, adding up to 13 Gy in total across 26 weeks. Nivolumab and ipilimumab were both given intravenously, with nivolumab at a 240 mg flat dose every two weeks and ipilimumab at 1 mg/kg every six weeks. Every two weeks, patients got intravenous cyclophosphamide at 200 mg/m2, given one day ahead of each radiation and immunotherapy administration. Aspirin 300 mg was taken orally once daily by patients for four cycles, starting on cycle 1 day 1. No randomization into treatment groups was done for the people taking part in the trial. The translational analysis covered eight patients: three from the first dose cohort and the first five from the second dose cohort.

The sample's time point label, in plain terms: after trial treatment. The treatment or condition label, as the study defines it: LDRT plus nivolumab, ipilimumab, low-dose cyclophosphamide and aspirin (RACIN trial). Donors were enrolled in RACIN, a single-arm phase I dose-escalation trial in which nivolumab, ipilimumab, aspirin, low-dose cyclophosphamide and low-dose radiotherapy were combined. Patients with advanced, TIL-negative solid tumors were considered eligible. Many counts were recorded for this clonotype. Its antigen remains undetermined. No much larger clonotype is one base removed from it; base qualities were not supplied. In the germline V gene, CDR1 corresponds to SGHRS and CDR2 to YFSETQ. Trimming at the junction amounts to 2 bases on V and 1 base on J, and the germline ends lie 15 bases apart. Measured from the cysteine to the phenylalanine, the CDR3 is 16 residues long. CDR3 DNA is the only sequence kept; it has 48 bases, read in frame from the first base.

TCRdb names Illumina HiSeq 2500 as the instrument used. First-strand cDNA was synthesized with Superscript III and a set of TRAV- and TRBV-specific primers, covering both TCRalpha and TCRbeta chains. TCRs were amplified with Phusion for around 21 PCR cycles, with a constant-region primer paired with the adapter attached to the V primers. Amplification of the isolated mRNA was done with the MessageAmp II aRNA Amplification Kit, which involved an approximately 15-hour in vitro transcription at 37 degrees C. The Dynabeads mRNA DIRECT Purification Kit was used to isolate mRNA for TCR sequencing. A second roughly 27-cycle Phusion PCR added indexed Illumina adapters, and products were purified with AMPure XP beads. Per the original workflow: Using custom Perl scripts, TCR sequences that encoded the same protein were pooled, out-of-frame sequences were dropped, and the abundance of each clonotype was calculated. Any TCR sequence supported by only a single read was excluded from analysis. Among the metrics used to describe the repertoires were Shannon entropy, Gini index, clonality, richness, and the frequency of TCRs shared between repertoires. TCRdb reran the public reads through fastp at Q25 and MiXCR, keeping productive beta chains. When rows share a CDR3 protein, they turn into one entry using the most common DNA and genes. These V and J calls originate from TCRdb's pipeline instead of the authors' own analysis. The table for this sample lists 35,000 to 45,000 distinct CDR3 sequences; 20% to 30% of them were counted only once. Roughly 9.1% of the sample rests with the top ten.

The specimen comprised PBMCs, sampled after low-dose radiotherapy plus immunotherapy. The source is a male donor with prostate cancer. The chain is assembled from TRBV5-1 and TRBJ1-1; the D segment could be TRBD1, given 5 matching bases. The DNA sequence is as follows: TGCGCCAGCAGCTTACGGGGGGTTGGGGGGAACACTGAAGCTTTCTTT. This codes for CASSLRGVGGNTEAFF. The reference TRBV5-1 and TRBJ1-1 proteins fill in what lies around the CDR3, so the full variable domain reads KAGVTQTPRYLIKTRGQQVTLSCSPISGHRSVSWYQQTPGQGLQFLFEYFSETQRNKGNFPGRFSGRQFSNSRSEMNVSTLELGDSALYLCASSLRGVGGNTEAFFGQGTRLTVV.